A single sample gave rise to the 20 T cell receptor beta chains below, sequenced in a study of cytomegalovirus exposure and HLA in healthy donors. PCR involved 60 Vbeta and 13 Jbeta primers. Clones were sequenced by immunoSEQ multiplex PCR, and TCRdb holds only the in-frame ones, with some missing. The data hold about 170,000 clones, with under 85% observed a single time. The sequenced material came from PBMCs. Every receptor here comes from a female donor in good health and CMV-seronegative.

The chain joins TRBV4-1 to TRBJ2-7; TRBD1 agrees at 7 bases. CDR1 is MGHRA and CDR2 is YSYEKL in the germline V gene. The junction had 3 bases not matched to a gene; V was cut back by 4 bases and J by 0 bases. This CDR3 is built from 14 residues. The CDR3 sequence: CASSPGDSSYEQYF. Here the CDR3 DNA reads TGCGCCAGCAGCCCTGGGGACAGCTCCTACGAGCAGTACTTC.

The chain employs TRBV4-1 and TRBJ1-5; a possible D gene is TRBD1 (5 bases). The CDR3 is made up of 16 amino acids. Germline V lookup: CDR1 MGHRA, CDR2 YSYEKL. V dropped 0 bases and J dropped 6 bases, with 15 bases sitting between them. CDR3 nucleotide sequence: TGCGCCAGCAGCCAAGAAGCCGGCAGGGATGGTCAGCCCCAGCATTTT. Translating it yields CASSQEAGRDGQPQHF.

This clone was seen more than once but under ten times. V gene TRBV5-1 combines with J gene TRBJ1-2; D ambiguous. CDR3 length: 13 amino acids. Germline CDR1 reads SGHRS; CDR2 reads YFSETQ. Trimming took 1 base from V and 6 from J, leaving 10 bases between them. The CDR3: CASSLTVSHGYTF. The CDR3 DNA is TGCGCCAGCAGCTTGACGGTCTCTCATGGCTACACCTTC.

This clone was seen a few times. This rearrangement joins TRBV7-3 to TRBJ1-2, with 7 bases aligning to TRBD1. The junction had 23 bases not matched to a gene; V was cut back by 5 bases and J by 8 bases. CDR1 SGHTA and CDR2 FQGTGA come from the germline V gene. The CDR3 sequence is 18 residues long. The CDR3 region has the DNA TGTGCCAGCAGCCGAAGACCGGGACAGCCTTCTTCTTACGGGGGCTACACCTTC. This translates into CASSRRPGQPSSYGGYTF.

The chain links TRBV15 to TRBJ1-6; D possibly corresponds to TRBD1 (6 bases). Trimming stripped 1 base from V and 7 bases from J, with 8 bases between. Per germline, CDR1 LNHNV and CDR2 YYDKDF (reference sequence). This CDR3 has 14 amino acids. Written as DNA, the CDR3 is TGTGCCACCAGCAGAGTCAGGGGAAATTCACCCCTCCACTTT. This sequence encodes CATSRVRGNSPLHF.

In its sample, this clone was seen once. The V call is TRBV7-9, the J call TRBJ2-7; tentatively, D is TRBD1 (5 bases). The CDR3 is made up of 14 amino acids. Between the trimmed V and J ends, which lost 6 bases and 0 bases, there was a span of 12 bases. CDR1 and CDR2 from the germline V gene are SEHNR and FQNEAQ (reference sequence). CDR3 residues: CASSATGSSYEQYF. CDR3 nucleotides: TGTGCCAGCAGTGCCACAGGTAGCTCCTACGAGCAGTACTTC.

This clone was detected only once. The chain joins TRBV4-2 to TRBJ2-7; 8 bases fit TRBD1. Germline CDR1 LGHNA, CDR2 YNFKEQ. V was clipped by 0 bases and J by 7 bases; unmatched bases: 14. This CDR3 has 17 amino acids. The CDR3 region has the DNA TGTGCCAGCAGCCAAGATTTGACCGGACAGGGCTGGGGGGAGCAGTACTTC. Translating it yields CASSQDLTGQGWGEQYF.

This chain links TRBV4-1 with TRBJ1-5; a possible D gene is TRBD1 (6 bases). Trimming took off 1 base at V and 6 bases at J, with 16 bases between the two ends. The CDR3 length is 16 residues. Germline V lookup: CDR1 MGHRA, CDR2 YSYEKL. The CDR3 region is CASSQVAFRGPQPQHF. CDR3 sequence (DNA): TGCGCCAGCAGCCAAGTCGCGTTCAGGGGCCCTCAGCCCCAGCATTTT.

This rearrangement joins TRBV5-1 to TRBJ1-2; perhaps TRBD1 as D (6 bases). Deletions cut 2 bases from V and 5 bases from J, with 13 bases between. CDR3 size: 14 residues. Germline CDR1 SGHRS, CDR2 YFSETQ. The CDR3 loop reads CASSFQDSLYGYTF. The CDR3 bases are TGCGCCAGCAGCTTTCAGGACAGCCTTTATGGCTACACCTTC.

The CDR3 sequence: CASSYGQGRTETQYF. The DNA for the CDR3 is TGTGCCAGCAGCTATGGACAGGGGAGGACGGAGACCCAGTACTTC. The genes are TRBV5-4 and TRBJ2-5, with TRBD1 matching over 9 bases. Looked up from germline, CDR1 is SGHNT and CDR2 is YYREEE (reference sequence). V was clipped by 3 bases and J by 5 bases; unmatched bases: 8. This CDR3 spans 15 amino acids. The entire variable domain, with the rest obtained from reference TRBV5-4 and TRBJ2-5, is as follows: ETGVTQSPTHLIKTRGQQVTLRCSSQSGHNTVSWYQQALGQGPQFIFQYYREEENGRGNFPPRFSGLQFPNYSSELNVNALELDDSALYLCASSYGQGRTETQYFGPGTRLLVL.

CDR3 DNA sequence: TGCGCCAGCAGCCCTCTGGCAGGGACTATGAATAATTCACCCCTCCACTTT. Its translation is CASSPLAGTMNNSPLHF. This chain connects TRBV5-1 to TRBJ1-6, with D maybe TRBD1 (5 bases). Germline V gives CDR1 SGHRS, CDR2 YFSETQ. The germline V and J ends were trimmed by 4 bases and 5 bases, with 19 bases remaining between them. This CDR3 has 17 residues.

The chain uses TRBV15 and TRBJ2-3; the match to TRBD2 covers 7 bases. Germline loops: CDR1 LNHNV, CDR2 YYDKDF (reference sequence). This CDR3 contains 19 residues. Trimming removed 0 bases from V and 6 bases from J; junction bases left unmatched: 18. The CDR3 sequence is CATSRDSFELARFGDTQYF. DNA for the CDR3: TGTGCCACCAGCAGAGATTCTTTCGAACTAGCGAGATTCGGGGATACGCAGTATTTT. The full variable domain, its missing parts supplied by reference TRBV15 and TRBJ2-3, is DAMVIQNPRYQVTQFGKPVTLSCSQTLNHNVMYWYQQKSSQAPKLLFHYYDKDFNNEADTPDNFQSRRPNTSFCFLDIRSPGLGDTAMYLCATSRDSFELARFGDTQYFGPGTRLTVL.

This clone came up a few times. The V call is TRBV28, the J call TRBJ1-2; no clear D. Germline V gene sequence: CDR1 MDHEN, CDR2 SYDVKM. This CDR3 region has 14 residues. Deletions cut 3 bases from V and 0 bases from J, with 8 bases between. This CDR3 is CASSFVSSNYGYTF. CDR3 DNA sequence: TGTGCCAGCAGTTTTGTCAGTTCTAACTATGGCTACACCTTC.

This clone was picked up one time. This chain links TRBV2 with TRBJ2-7; 7 bases agree with TRBD1. The CDR3 sequence is 14 residues long. J lost 2 bases, V lost 2 bases, and 3 bases had no gene match. The V gene's germline CDR1 is SNHLY and CDR2 FYNNEI. CDR3 protein: CASSETTGTYEQYF. The CDR3, as DNA: TGTGCCAGCAGTGAAACGACAGGGACCTACGAGCAGTACTTC.

This clone was found once. The V gene is TRBV9, the J gene TRBJ1-1; the match to TRBD1 covers 7 bases. This CDR3 spans 17 amino acids. V trimming: 0 bases; J trimming: 1 base; junction bases outside the gene matches: 9. Germline CDR1 SGDLS, CDR2 YYNGEE. CDR3 sequence reads: CASSVVDREHGNTEAFF. The DNA for the CDR3 is TGTGCCAGCAGCGTAGTCGACAGGGAGCACGGGAACACTGAAGCTTTCTTT. Full variable domain (rest looked up from reference TRBV9 and TRBJ1-1): DSGVTQTPKHLITATGQRVTLRCSPRSGDLSVYWYQQSLDQGLQFLIQYYNGEERAKGNILERFSAQQFPDLHSELNLSSLELGDSALYFCASSVVDREHGNTEAFFGQGTRLTVV.

The V gene is TRBV28, the J gene TRBJ1-1; no clear D. Germline lookup yields CDR1 MDHEN and CDR2 SYDVKM. Trimming took 5 bases from V and 7 from J, leaving 8 bases between them. CDR3 size: 11 residues. The CDR3 DNA is TGTGCCAGCAGTGGGAGGTATGAAGCTTTCTTT. This translates into CASSGRYEAFF.

The chain joins TRBV7-6 to TRBJ2-1; TRBD1 matches at 9 bases. The trim removed 0 bases at V and 4 bases at J, leaving 7 bases unmatched. The CDR3 totals 17 residues. From germline, CDR1 is SGHVS and CDR2 FNYEAQ. Here the CDR3 reads CASSLARRDREYNEQFF. The CDR3 DNA reads TGTGCCAGCAGCTTAGCGCGCCGGGACAGGGAATACAATGAGCAGTTCTTC.

This clone was observed a few times. The rearrangement uses TRBV30 and TRBJ2-7, with 9 positions matching TRBD2. The CDR3 length is 14 residues. The V gene's germline CDR1 is GTSNPN and CDR2 SVGIG (reference sequence). Trimming took 2 bases from V and 3 from J; bases not matched to a gene: 5. The CDR3 here is CAWSRGLAHYEQYF. As DNA, the CDR3 is TGTGCCTGGAGTCGGGGACTAGCACACTACGAGCAGTACTTC.

CDR3 region: CASSLRAGGPTDTQYF. CDR3 in DNA: TGTGCCAGCAGCCTAAGGGCGGGAGGGCCGACAGATACGCAGTATTTT. This chain links TRBV7-2 with TRBJ2-3; 9 bases fit TRBD2. Germline-derived CDR1 and CDR2 are SGHTA and FQGNSA. The CDR3 sequence is 16 residues long. The V segment lost 5 bases and the J segment 3 bases; nucleotides outside the gene matches: 9.

This clone was counted a few times. J is TRBJ1-2 and V is TRBV7-9; a weak D match, TRBD1 (5 bases). V was pared by 0 bases and J by 6 bases, with 11 bases between. Germline V gene data show CDR1 as SEHNR and CDR2 as FQNEAQ (reference sequence). This CDR3 has 14 residues. The CDR3 spells CASSLAAGIDGYTF. DNA for the CDR3: TGTGCCAGCAGCTTAGCGGCAGGGATTGATGGCTACACCTTC.